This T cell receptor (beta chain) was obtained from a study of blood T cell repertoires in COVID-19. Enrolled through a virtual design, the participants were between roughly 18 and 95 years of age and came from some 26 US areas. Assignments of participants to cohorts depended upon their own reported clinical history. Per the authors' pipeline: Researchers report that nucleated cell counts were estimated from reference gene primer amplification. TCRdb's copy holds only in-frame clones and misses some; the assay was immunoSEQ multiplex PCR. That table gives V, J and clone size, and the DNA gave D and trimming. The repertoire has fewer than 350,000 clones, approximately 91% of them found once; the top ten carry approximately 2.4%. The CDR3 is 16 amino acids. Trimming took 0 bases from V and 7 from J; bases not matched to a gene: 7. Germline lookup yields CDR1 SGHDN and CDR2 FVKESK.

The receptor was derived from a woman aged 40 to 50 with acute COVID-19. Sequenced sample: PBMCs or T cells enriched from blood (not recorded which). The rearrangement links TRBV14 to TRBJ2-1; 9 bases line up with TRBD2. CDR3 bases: TGTGCCAGCAGCCAAGATATTAGCGGGAGCGCGAATGAGCAGTTCTTC. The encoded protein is CASSQDISGSANEQFF.